This T cell receptor beta chain was profiled in a study of blood T cell repertoires in COVID-19. Across the whole study: Some COVID-19 samples were acute and others convalescent; all came from the United States, Italy and Spain. Sources were T cells, B-cell-depleted T cells, or PBMCs; the material itself was cDNA or gDNA.

Method: immunoSEQ multiplex PCR; TCRdb's copy keeps in-frame clones and lacks some. The data hold over 45,000 clones, with more than 70% observed a single time. The sequencing input was peripheral blood. The sequence came from a woman older than 75 with acute or convalescent COVID-19.

CDR3 sequence (DNA): TGTGCCAGCAGTGAAGCCCCCCTTAGCTCTGGGGCCAACGTCCTGACTTTC. This encodes CASSEAPLSSGANVLTF. The chain combines TRBV6-1 with TRBJ2-6; D uncertain. This CDR3 is 17 amino acids long. Deletions cut 0 bases from V and 0 bases from J, with 9 bases between. Germline lookup yields CDR1 MNHNS and CDR2 SASEGT.